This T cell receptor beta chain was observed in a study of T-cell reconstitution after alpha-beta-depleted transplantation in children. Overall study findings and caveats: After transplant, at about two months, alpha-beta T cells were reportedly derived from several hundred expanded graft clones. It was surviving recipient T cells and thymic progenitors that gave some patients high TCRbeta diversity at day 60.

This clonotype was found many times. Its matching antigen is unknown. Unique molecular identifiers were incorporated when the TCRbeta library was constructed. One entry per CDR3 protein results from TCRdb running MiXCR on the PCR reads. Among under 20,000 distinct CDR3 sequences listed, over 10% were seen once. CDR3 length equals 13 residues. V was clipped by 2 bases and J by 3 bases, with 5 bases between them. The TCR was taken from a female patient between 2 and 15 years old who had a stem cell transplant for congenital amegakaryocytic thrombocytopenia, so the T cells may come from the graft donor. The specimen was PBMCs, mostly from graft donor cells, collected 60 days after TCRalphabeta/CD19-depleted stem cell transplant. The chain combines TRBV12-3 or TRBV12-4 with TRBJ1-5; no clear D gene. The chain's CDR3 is CASSLSPNQPQHF. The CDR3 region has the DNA TGTGCCAGCAGTTTATCGCCCAATCAGCCCCAGCATTTT.